Here is one T cell receptor (beta chain) with its context. Germline V gene lookup returns CDR1 SNHLY and CDR2 FYNNEI. This CDR3 has 14 amino acids. V lost 4 bases and J lost 7, with 16 bases in between. According to the study, genomic DNA was the template for TCR beta VDJ and CDR3 profiling. TCRdb re-called the reads through MiXCR, storing one row per CDR3 protein. The repertoire holds 400,000 to 600,000 distinct CDR3 sequences, with more than 25% as singletons. Patients chosen for sequencing had shown CD8+CD57+ cell expansion by flow cytometry. The sample is drawn from a study of CD8+CD57+ T cells in acquired aplastic anemia.

The chain is built from TRBV2 and TRBJ1-1; possible D gene TRBD1, 6 bases. This receptor was taken from a human donor with aplastic anemia. Sample: sorted CD4+, CD8+, or CD8+CD57+ T cells (not recorded which) from PBMCs. The CDR3 loop reads CASSARGGPNEAFF. In nucleotides, the CDR3 is TGTGCCAGCAGTGCCCGGGGGGGGCCTAATGAAGCTTTCTTT. Looking up the rest from reference TRBV2 and TRBJ1-1 gives the full variable domain: EPEVTQTPSHQVTQMGQEVILRCVPISNHLYFYWYRQILGQKVEFLVSFYNNEISEKSEIFDDQFSVERPDGSNFTLKIRSTKLEDSAMYFCASSARGGPNEAFFGQGTRLTVV.